Listed below are T cell receptor beta chains from one sample, sequenced in a study of cytomegalovirus exposure and HLA in healthy donors. Profiled with immunoSEQ multiplex PCR; TCRdb holds only in-frame clones, not every one. Among 90,000 to 130,000 clones listed, about 80% were seen once. Sequenced sample: PBMCs. The source of these receptors is a woman aged 55-70 years in good health and CMV-seropositive. Each CDR3 is given without its conserved first and last residue.

J | length | V | CDR3
TRBJ2-5 | 10 | TRBV2 | ASSGSSETQY
TRBJ2-7 | 14 | TRBV7-3 | ASSSIGLAGEGEQY
TRBJ2-5 | 12 | TRBV19 | ASRRQGAQETQY
TRBJ1-2 | 14 | TRBV27 | ASTAELGQGYYGYT
TRBJ1-3 | 13 | TRBV19 | ASSMGPRSGNTIY
TRBJ2-6 | 17 | TRBV28 | ASSSMGLAVFPGANVLT
TRBJ1-2 | 13 | TRBV28 | ASSSSPQGAEGYT
TRBJ1-1 | 9 | TRBV28 | ASPSSTEAF
TRBJ2-5 | 12 | TRBV7-9 | TSSLAQGRETQY
TRBJ2-2 | 12 | TRBV7-7 | ASSLRLSAGELF
TRBJ2-3 | 17 | TRBV4-2 | ASSQDRSGGEGLLDTQY
TRBJ2-1 | 13 | TRBV7-2 | ASSLGEGPYNEQF
TRBJ2-7 | 11 | TRBV18 | ASSPGTAYEQY
TRBJ2-7 | 13 | TRBV6-1 | ASSEAPGGNYEQY
TRBJ1-1 | 11 | TRBV11-2 | ASSPGQRGSAF
TRBJ2-1 | 9 | TRBV29-1 | SVEGWDEQF
TRBJ1-2 | 13 | TRBV7-9 | ASSLVGADYYGYT
TRBJ2-1 | 13 | TRBV28 | ASSFLAGPSYEQF
TRBJ2-7 | 12 | TRBV6-6 | ASRQGQGTYEQY
TRBJ1-3 | 10 | TRBV29-1 | SVATFSNTIY
TRBJ2-7 | 11 | TRBV18 | ASSPGDRYEQY